This TCR beta chain stems from a study of molecular identifiers for immune sequencing clone quantification. One entry per CDR3 protein results from TCRdb running MiXCR on the PCR reads. Among under 600,000 distinct CDR3 sequences listed, 20% to 25% were seen once. The V end was cut by 0 bases, the J end by 6 bases, with 12 bases between. Germline loops: CDR1 GTSNPN, CDR2 SVGIG (reference sequence). This CDR3 is 13 amino acids long. This clonotype was recorded at least ten times. The chain uses TRBV30 and TRBJ2-7; no clear D. The origin of this receptor is a human donor in good health. Some libraries in this study had Jurkat cell RNA spiked in. Sequenced: naive CD8+ T cells from blood, with Jurkat cell RNA spiked in. Subset defined: FACS-sorted CD8+CD4-CCR7+CD45RA+ naive T cells. CDR3 sequence reads: CAWSVTGPGEQYF. The CDR3 region has the DNA TGTGCCTGGAGTGTGACGGGCCCTGGCGAGCAGTACTTC.